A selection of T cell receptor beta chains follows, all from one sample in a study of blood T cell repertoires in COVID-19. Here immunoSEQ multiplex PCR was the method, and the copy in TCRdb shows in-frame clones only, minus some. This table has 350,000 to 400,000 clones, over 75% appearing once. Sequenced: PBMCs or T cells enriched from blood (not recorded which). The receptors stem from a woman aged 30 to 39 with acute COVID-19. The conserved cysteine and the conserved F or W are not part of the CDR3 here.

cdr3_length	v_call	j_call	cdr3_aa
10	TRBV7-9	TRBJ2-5	ASSTPGLPGY
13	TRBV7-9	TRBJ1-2	ASSSPGQGRYGYT
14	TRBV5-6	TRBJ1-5	ASSLSGGSSNQPQH
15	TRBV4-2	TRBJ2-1	ASSQDQGAGGDNEQF
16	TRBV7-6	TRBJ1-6	ASSGSRSGNSKDSPLH
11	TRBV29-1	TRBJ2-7	SVEREEPYEQY
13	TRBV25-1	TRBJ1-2	ASSEFGELTYGYT
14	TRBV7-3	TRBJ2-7	ASSLGPGQGWEEQY
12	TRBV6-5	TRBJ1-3	ASTSGLTGNTIY
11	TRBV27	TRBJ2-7	ASSSRQSYEQY
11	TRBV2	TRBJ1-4	ASKGGNSEKLF
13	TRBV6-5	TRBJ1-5	ASSLGQGSSSPQH